This T cell receptor (beta chain) is drawn from a study of tumor-infiltrating lymphocytes in oesophageal squamous cell carcinoma. The CDR3 sequence is 13 residues long. Per germline, CDR1 SGHVS and CDR2 FNYEAQ. This clonotype appeared a few times. TCRdb reprocessed the PCR reads with MiXCR, giving one entry per CDR3 protein. The table lists approximately 20,000 distinct CDR3 sequences, about 41% of them singletons. The chain employs TRBV7-6 and TRBJ2-7; tentative D call: TRBD1 (6 bases). The J call may be faulty, since TRBJ2-1 better matches the DNA end. Sequenced input: normal esophageal tissue next to the tumor. The receptor comes from a male donor with esophageal squamous cell carcinoma. This chain's CDR3 is CASSLGHNNEQFF. DNA of the CDR3: TGTGCCAGCAGCTTGGGACATAACAATGAGCAGTTCTTC.